These 26 T cell receptor beta chains came from one sample sequenced in a study of T cell repertoires in cytomegalovirus infection. From the reads, TCRdb called clonotypes with MiXCR, one entry per CDR3 protein. Of under 250,000 distinct CDR3 sequences detected, approximately 7% appear once; the ten largest clones hold about 6%. Sequencing used PBMCs. The source is a human donor in good health (CMV status not recorded). Some clones in this sample may be carry-over from other donors' samples.

This clonotype was picked up many times. The chain joins TRBV29-1 to TRBJ1-2, with D uncertain. The CDR3 covers 16 residues. The germline V gene has CDR1 SQVTM and CDR2 ANQGSEA. V was cut by 0 bases and J by 3 bases, with 17 bases left in between. CDR3 DNA: TGCAGCGTTGAAGATTTCGAGGGTCCTCACCACTATGGCTACACCTTC. Its protein is CSVEDFEGPHHYGYTF.

This clonotype came up many times. This chain uses TRBV7-2 with TRBJ1-2; tentative D call: TRBD1 (6 bases). Deletions cut 1 base from V and 6 bases from J, with 15 bases between. The CDR3 covers 15 residues. Per germline, CDR1 SGHTA and CDR2 FQGNSA. The CDR3 is CASSLVSGDFHGYTF. CDR3 nucleotides: TGTGCCAGCAGCTTAGTTTCAGGGGATTTCCATGGCTACACCTTC.

Many counts were recorded for this clonotype. The V and J genes are TRBV6-2 or TRBV6-3 and TRBJ2-2; D is tentatively TRBD1 or TRBD2 (5 bases each). Germline loops: CDR1 MNHEY, CDR2 SVGEGT. With 6 bases removed from V and 7 bases from J, the gap between germline ends came to 18 bases. The length of the CDR3 is 15 residues. This CDR3 reads CASSRDLGIRGELFF. The CDR3, as DNA: TGTGCCAGCAGCCGGGACCTGGGGATTCGCGGGGAGCTGTTTTTT.

CDR3 residues: CASSSPPGHRNTEAFF. The CDR3 DNA is TGTGCCAGCAGCTCTCCCCCCGGACACAGGAACACTGAAGCTTTCTTT. This rearrangement joins TRBV11-2 to TRBJ1-1; D possibly corresponds to TRBD1 (5 bases). The CDR3 runs to 16 residues. The V and J ends lost 4 bases and 1 base respectively, with 16 bases between them. Germline CDR1 reads SGHAT; CDR2 reads FQNNGV.

This clonotype was recorded at least ten times. The chain joins TRBV3-1 to TRBJ2-1; 8 positions agree with TRBD1. The CDR3 consists of 16 residues. Losses at the gene ends were 0 bases for V and 4 bases for J; bases not matched to a gene: 5. CDR1 LGHDT and CDR2 YNNKEL come from the germline V gene (reference sequence). CDR3 DNA: TGTGCCAGCAGCCAAGATCCCGGGACAGGTTACAATGAGCAGTTCTTC. Protein: CASSQDPGTGYNEQFF.

This clonotype was observed many times. This chain links TRBV28 with TRBJ2-7, with D possibly TRBD2 on 6 matching bases. The CDR3 consists of 15 residues. Germline V CDR1 and CDR2: MDHEN, SYDVKM. Trimming shortened V by 5 bases and J by 2 bases, and 16 bases separated the two germline ends. In nucleotides, the CDR3 is TGTGCCAGCAGTCCCCGGAGGGGTGGTACCTACGAGCAGTACTTC. Amino acids: CASSPRRGGTYEQYF.

This clonotype was seen many times. The rearrangement uses TRBV7-9 and TRBJ1-2; perhaps TRBD1 as D (6 bases). Germline-derived CDR1 and CDR2 are SEHNR and FQNEAQ (reference sequence). The length of the CDR3 is 15 residues. V was pared by 5 bases and J by 3 bases, with 16 bases between. CDR3 DNA: TGTGCCAGCAGCCCCGCGACAGGCTGGGACTATGGCTACACCTTC. Protein: CASSPATGWDYGYTF.

V is TRBV14 and J is TRBJ1-1, with 7 bases matching TRBD1. This CDR3 contains 13 residues. Germline V gene sequence: CDR1 SGHDN, CDR2 FVKESK. Unmatched junction bases numbered 11, after V lost 8 bases and J lost 8 bases. CDR3 sequence: CASGNDRDTEAFF. The CDR3 bases are TGTGCCAGCGGAAACGACAGGGATACCGAAGCTTTCTTT. Using reference TRBV14 and TRBJ1-1 for the parts outside the CDR3, the full variable domain is EAGVTQFPSHSVIEKGQTVTLRCDPISGHDNLYWYRRVMGKEIKFLLHFVKESKQDESGMPNNRFLAERTGGTYSTLKVQPAELEDSGVYFCASGNDRDTEAFFGQGTRLTVV.

This clonotype was found many times. The genes are TRBV7-2 and TRBJ1-5; D gene ambiguous. Germline CDR1 and CDR2: SGHTA and FQGNSA. The CDR3 is 15 amino acids. Trimming took off 1 base at V and 0 bases at J, with 7 bases between the two ends. This CDR3 is CASSLGGNSNQPQHF. The CDR3 nucleotides read TGTGCCAGCAGCTTAGGGGGTAATAGCAATCAGCCCCAGCATTTT.

This clonotype was seen at least ten times. The chain combines TRBV20-1 with TRBJ1-4; D is unresolved. Germline CDR1 DFQATT, CDR2 SNEGSKA (reference sequence). V was cut by 3 bases and J by 2 bases, with 7 bases left in between. The CDR3 runs to 13 residues. The CDR3 DNA is TGCAGTGCTAGGGCCGAGACTAATGAAAAACTGTTTTTT. Translated, it gives CSARAETNEKLFF.

This clonotype was counted ten times or more. The chain links TRBV6-2 or TRBV6-3 to TRBJ2-2; 7 bases are a match to TRBD1. With 4 bases clipped from V and 6 bases from J, the junction kept 14 bases outside the gene matches. This CDR3 has 17 residues. Germline V gene sequence: CDR1 MNHEY, CDR2 SVGEGT. The CDR3 spells CASSSLYSTGPPGELFF. DNA of the CDR3: TGTGCCAGCAGTTCCTTGTACTCGACAGGGCCCCCCGGGGAGCTGTTTTTT.

As regards this clonotype: Just one base apart from a much larger clone, this may be a read error. The rearrangement links TRBV28 to TRBJ2-7; D unclear. This CDR3 is 17 amino acids long. Germline lookup yields CDR1 MDHEN and CDR2 SYDVKM. Deletions cut 4 bases from V and 2 bases from J, with 21 bases between. The CDR3 sequence: CASSSPPLLRSAYEQYF. The DNA of the CDR3 is TGTGCCAGCAGTTCCCCCCCATTACTAAGATCGGCCTACGAGCAGTACTTC.

This clonotype has ten or more counts. The chain carries TRBV2 and TRBJ1-1; D call uncertain. The CDR3 sequence is 12 residues long. The V gene lost 10 bases and the J gene lost 3 bases, with 12 bases spanning the gap. Germline V gene lookup returns CDR1 SNHLY and CDR2 FYNNEI. The CDR3 protein is CAILDRDTEAFF. In DNA form, the CDR3 reads TGTGCCATCCTCGACCGCGACACTGAAGCTTTCTTT.

There are many counts of this clonotype. This chain connects TRBV28 to TRBJ1-1; perhaps TRBD1 as D (5 bases). V was shortened by 2 bases and J by 4 bases, with 14 bases between the two germline ends. In germline, CDR1 is MDHEN, CDR2 SYDVKM. The CDR3 has 15 residues. The CDR3 nucleotides read TGTGCCAGCAGTTTAAACACCTATGGGGGCACTGAAGCTTTCTTT. Its translation: CASSLNTYGGTEAFF.

Only a few counts were recorded for this clonotype. The J gene is TRBJ1-2, the V gene TRBV19; D possibly corresponds to TRBD1 (6 bases). This CDR3 has 15 amino acids. V gave up 4 bases and J gave up 4 bases, with 16 bases separating them. CDR1 is LNHDA, CDR2 SQIVND, per germline (reference sequence). CDR3 DNA: TGTGCCAGTAGTACGAACAGGGAACAGACCTATGGCTACACCTTC. Amino acids: CASSTNREQTYGYTF.

This chain connects TRBV29-1 to TRBJ2-5; tentatively, D is TRBD1 (5 bases). This CDR3 has 13 residues. With 3 bases removed from V and 4 bases from J, the gap between germline ends came to 12 bases. The V gene's germline CDR1 is SQVTM and CDR2 ANQGSEA. The CDR3 is CSVEKGVGETQYF. The CDR3 DNA follows: TGCAGCGTTGAGAAAGGGGTAGGAGAGACCCAGTACTTC. The full variable domain, its missing parts supplied by reference TRBV29-1 and TRBJ2-5, is SAVISQKPSRDICQRGTSLTIQCQVDSQVTMMFWYRQQPGQSLTLIATANQGSEATYESGFVIDKFPISRPNLTFSTLTVSNMSPEDSSIYLCSVEKGVGETQYFGPGTRLLVL.

The sample holds many counts of this clonotype. V is TRBV6-6 and J is TRBJ2-7; a possible D gene is TRBD1 (5 bases). The V end lost 2 bases, the J end lost 5 bases, and 16 bases lay between the germline ends. The CDR3 covers 15 residues. Germline V gene data show CDR1 as MNHNY and CDR2 as SVGAGI (reference sequence). The CDR3 nucleotides are TGTGCCAGCAGTTACGGGGCAGGGTTCTTGCACGAGCAGTACTTC. It specifies CASSYGAGFLHEQYF.

The sample holds many counts of this clonotype. This sequence joins TRBV5-5 and TRBJ1-5; D uncertain. Trimming took 4 bases from V and 2 from J, leaving 16 bases between them. CDR1 SGHKS and CDR2 YYEKEE come from the germline V gene (reference sequence). The CDR3 is 16 amino acids. In DNA form, the CDR3 reads TGTGCCAGCAGCCTCTGGGTCAGCGCTGGCAATCAGCCCCAGCATTTT. This codes for CASSLWVSAGNQPQHF.

This clonotype appeared many times. This sequence joins TRBV4-2 and TRBJ1-4; the D is unclear. The CDR3 is 16 residues long. V was shortened by 0 bases and J by 4 bases, with 12 bases between the two germline ends. Germline V CDR1 and CDR2: LGHNA, YNFKEQ. The CDR3 reads CASSQEITAFNEKLFF. The DNA of the CDR3 is TGTGCCAGCAGCCAAGAAATAACAGCCTTTAATGAAAAACTGTTTTTT.

This clonotype occurred many times. The chain combines TRBV14 with TRBJ2-7; D is perhaps TRBD2 (5 bases). Trimming left V 0 bases short and J 10 bases short, with 16 bases between. CDR1 is SGHDN and CDR2 is FVKESK in the germline V gene. This CDR3 comprises 14 residues. The CDR3 region has the DNA TGTGCCAGCAGCCAAGAAAGAGCAGGAGGTGGTCAGTACTTC. As protein: CASSQERAGGGQYF.

There are many counts of this clonotype. V and J are TRBV27 and TRBJ2-6; unclear D gene. Germline V CDR1 and CDR2: MNHEY, SMNVEV (reference sequence). The CDR3 loop spans 16 amino acids. V was shortened by 4 bases and J by 0 bases, with 10 bases between the two germline ends. The CDR3 DNA reads TGTGCCAGCAGTTCCCCAGCATCCTCTGGGGCCAACGTCCTGACTTTC. Translating gives CASSSPASSGANVLTF. Full variable domain (rest looked up from reference TRBV27 and TRBJ2-6): EAQVTQNPRYLITVTGKKLTVTCSQNMNHEYMSWYRQDPGLGLRQIYYSMNVEVTDKGDVPEGYKVSRKEKRNFPLILESPSPNQTSLYFCASSSPASSGANVLTFGAGSRLTVL.

This clonotype was recorded many times. J is TRBJ1-6 and V is TRBV7-8; TRBD1 might be the D (6 bases). Germline CDR1 reads SGHVS; CDR2 reads FQNEAQ. The CDR3 totals 17 residues. Trimming cost V 4 bases and J 11 bases, with 24 bases left between them. The CDR3 region has the DNA TGTGCCAGCAGCTCTCGACAGGTTTCAGTAATGATGGCACCCCTCCACTTT. Amino acid sequence: CASSSRQVSVMMAPLHF.

This clonotype occurred many times. V usage is TRBV7-2 and J usage is TRBJ2-3; D unclear. CDR3 length: 13 amino acids. The V end was cut by 3 bases, the J end by 3 bases, with 7 bases between. The germline gives CDR1 SGHTA, CDR2 FQGNSA. The CDR3 nucleotides are TGTGCCAGCAGCTTTCAACCAACAGATACGCAGTATTTT. Its translation is CASSFQPTDTQYF.

This clonotype was observed a few times. This chain joins TRBV20-1 and TRBJ2-5; no clear D. Germline V gene sequence: CDR1 DFQATT, CDR2 SNEGSKA (reference sequence). V lost 2 bases and J 2 bases, leaving 9 bases between the germline ends. The CDR3 length is 13 residues. Here the CDR3 reads CSARSQTQETQYF. DNA of the CDR3: TGCAGTGCTAGATCGCAGACGCAAGAGACCCAGTACTTC.

This clonotype was seen many times. The CDR3 bases are TGTGCCAGCAGGGAGGGACAGGGGCCCAATGAGCAGTTCTTC. Its translation: CASREGQGPNEQFF. The rearrangement uses TRBV12-3 or TRBV12-4 and TRBJ2-1, with 10 bases aligning to TRBD1. V gave up 6 bases and J gave up 6 bases; unmatched junction bases: 5. The CDR3 consists of 14 residues.

The chain uses TRBV6-2 or TRBV6-3 and TRBJ2-3; a weak D match, TRBD1 (6 bases). Trimming took 6 bases from V and 5 from J, leaving 6 bases between them. Germline V gene sequence: CDR1 MNHEY, CDR2 SVGEGT. The CDR3 has 11 amino acids. CDR3 residues: CASRQGDTQYF. DNA of the CDR3: TGTGCCAGCAGACAGGGAGATACGCAGTATTTT.